Presented here are 15 T cell receptor beta chains from one specimen sequenced in a study of tumor-infiltrating lymphocytes in primary liver carcinoma. Germline DNA was also extracted, with blood RNA taken from unsorted whole blood. With 400 to 550 ng total RNA as template and a constant-region primer, TCR beta cDNA was made. Amplification in three nested multiplex PCR rounds with slightly modified ARM-PCR gave rise to TCR beta libraries. TRBV1-TRBV30 forward and Cbeta reverse primers drove the first two approximately 11-cycle rounds. TCRdb ran MiXCR on the multiplex PCR reads and lists one entry per CDR3 protein. The table records about 200,000 distinct CDR3 sequences, roughly two thirds of them present only once. The sequenced material came from peripheral blood. The receptors stem from a woman aged 55-75 years with primary liver carcinoma and hepatitis B virus infection.

A word on this clonotype: The junction and the germline gene differ at one end; a read error may be behind it. V and J are TRBV11-2 and TRBJ1-2; TRBD1 matches at 8 bases. CDR3 length: 16 amino acids. Germline loops: CDR1 SGHAT, CDR2 FQNNGV. CDR3 in DNA: TGTGCCGGCAGCTCTTTCAGGGGGCGTCACGCTCATGGCTACACCTTC. It translates to CAGSSFRGRHAHGYTF. The whole variable domain, filled in from reference TRBV11-2 and TRBJ1-2, reads EAGVAQSPRYKIIEKRQSVAFWCNPISGHATLYWYQQILGQGPKLLIQFQNNGVVDDSQLPKDRFSAERLKGVDSTLKIQPAKLEDSAVYLCAGSSFRGRHAHGYTFGSGTRLTVV.

The V call is TRBV30, the J call TRBJ1-5; D is possibly TRBD1 (6 bases). The CDR3 loop spans 15 amino acids. V was pared by 0 bases and J by 7 bases, with 16 bases between. CDR1 is GTSNPN, CDR2 SVGIG, per germline (reference sequence). The CDR3 DNA reads as TGTGCCTGGAGTGTCAGAGGGGGAGGTTGGCAGCCCCAGCATTTT. Encoded protein: CAWSVRGGGWQPQHF.

To note about this clonotype: Its ends do not fully match the called genes, so a read error is possible. This rearrangement joins TRBV7-8 to TRBJ1-2; 8 nucleotides match TRBD1. This CDR3 spans 16 amino acids. CDR1 SGHVS and CDR2 FQNEAQ come from the germline V gene. CDR3 residues: CASSRVLGQANYDYTF. CDR3 nucleotides: TGTGCCAGCAGTCGTGTCTTGGGACAGGCGAACTATGACTACACCTTC.

The J gene is TRBJ1-2, the V gene TRBV25-1, with 7 bases identical to TRBD1. In germline, CDR1 is MGHDK, CDR2 SYGVNS. The CDR3 spans 15 residues. After removal of 3 bases from V and 4 bases from J, the junction contained 8 bases not matched to a gene. The CDR3 reads CASSDSVGGGYGYTF. In nucleotides, the CDR3 is TGTGCCAGCAGTGATTCAGTAGGGGGCGGCTATGGCTACACCTTC.

Worth noting for this clonotype: One end of the junction is discordant with germline, which a read error may explain. The gene calls are TRBV11-3 and TRBJ2-3, with unresolved D. Germline CDR1 SGHNT, CDR2 YENEEA. The CDR3 extends over 17 amino acids. The CDR3 nucleotides are TGTGCCAACAGCTTAACGTTTCGGCCGCTACGGACAGATACGCAGTATTTT. Translating gives CANSLTFRPLRTDTQYF. Full variable domain (missing parts from reference TRBV11-3 and TRBJ2-3): EAGVVQSPRYKIIEKKQPVAFWCNPISGHNTLYWYLQNLGQGPELLIRYENEEAVDDSQLPKDRFSAERLKGVDSTLKIQPAELGDSAVYLCANSLTFRPLRTDTQYFGPGTRLTVL.

A remark on this clonotype: Compared with germline, one end of the junction differs, possibly owing to a read error. The chain is built from TRBV30 and TRBJ2-1; D assignment may be TRBD1 or TRBD2 (5 bases each). This CDR3 has 13 amino acids. Germline V gene lookup returns CDR1 GTSNPN and CDR2 SVGIG (reference sequence). The CDR3 DNA is TGTGCCTGGCACCCCGGGACCCTTGGTGAGCAGTTATTC. Protein product: CAWHPGTLGEQLF.

This clonotype was detected ten times or more. The chain has TRBV6-5 and TRBJ2-3, with D maybe TRBD2 (6 bases). CDR1 is MNHEY and CDR2 is SVGAGI in the germline V gene. There are 12 residues in the CDR3. V lost 5 bases and J 8 bases, leaving 11 bases between the germline ends. In DNA, the CDR3 is TGTGCCAGCAGTGCCCGGGGAGGTACGCAGTATTTT. Translation: CASSARGGTQYF.

This clonotype showed up just a few times. The chain joins TRBV5-4 to TRBJ2-2; a possible D gene is TRBD1 (6 bases). In germline, CDR1 is SGHNT, CDR2 YYREEE (reference sequence). V lost 2 bases and J lost 2, with 10 bases in between. There are 15 residues in the CDR3. The CDR3 DNA reads as TGTGCCAGCAGCTTCCCAGGGGTTAACACCGGGGAGCTGTTTTTT. Its translation: CASSFPGVNTGELFF. Full variable domain (missing parts from reference TRBV5-4 and TRBJ2-2): ETGVTQSPTHLIKTRGQQVTLRCSSQSGHNTVSWYQQALGQGPQFIFQYYREEENGRGNFPPRFSGLQFPNYSSELNVNALELDDSALYLCASSFPGVNTGELFFGEGSRLTVL.

The V call is TRBV11-2, the J call TRBJ2-7, with 8 bases that match TRBD2. The germline gives CDR1 SGHAT, CDR2 FQNNGV. The CDR3 consists of 14 residues. V trimming: 7 bases; J trimming: 13 bases; junction bases outside the gene matches: 18. CDR3 residues: CASIPGGAPYVQYF. CDR3 nucleotides: TGTGCCAGCATCCCGGGAGGGGCACCCTACGTGCAATACTTC.

The rearrangement uses TRBV11-3 and TRBJ2-6; 7 positions match TRBD1. The CDR3 is 19 amino acids. CDR1 and CDR2 from the germline V gene are SGHNT and YENEEA. V shed 5 bases, J shed 1 base, and the junction held 14 bases outside the gene matches. The CDR3: CASSMVWDSVSSGANVLTF. CDR3 sequence (DNA): TGTGCCAGCAGCATGGTATGGGACAGTGTCAGTTCTGGGGCCAACGTCCTGACTTTC.

This clonotype was recorded only once. The chain carries TRBV19 and TRBJ2-7; TRBD2 might be the D (5 bases). This CDR3 has 11 amino acids. Germline V gene data show CDR1 as LNHDA and CDR2 as SQIVND (reference sequence). Trimming removed 5 bases from V and 10 bases from J, with 12 bases in between. The CDR3 DNA reads as TGTGCCAGTAGTGTAGCGTCCGATCAGTACTTC. Translation: CASSVASDQYF. Based on the CDR3 plus reference TRBV19 and TRBJ2-7, the full variable domain is DGGITQSPKYLFRKEGQNVTLSCEQNLNHDAMYWYRQDPGQGLRLIYYSQIVNDFQKGDIAEGYSVSREKKESFPLTVTSAQKNPTAFYLCASSVASDQYFGPGTRLTVT.

As regards this clonotype: Possible read error: a much larger clone is one base away. The genes are TRBV6-1 and TRBJ1-5; tentatively, D is TRBD1 (6 bases). Looked up from germline, CDR1 is MNHNS and CDR2 is SASEGT. CDR3 length: 14 residues. Trimming pared 8 bases from V and 2 bases from J, leaving 13 bases between. For the CDR3, the DNA is TGTGCCAGCCGGACAGAGGTCGGCAATCAGCCCCAGCATTTT. Translation gives CASRTEVGNQPQHF.

Points on this clonotype: Mismatch with germline at one junction end may stem from a read error. This chain joins TRBV11-2 and TRBJ2-1; D is possibly TRBD1 or TRBD2 (5 bases each). CDR1 is SGHAT and CDR2 is FQNNGV in the germline V gene. The CDR3 extends over 13 amino acids. The chain's CDR3 is CPSSWTSGGEQFF. Written as DNA, the CDR3 is TGTCCCAGCAGCTGGACAAGCGGTGGTGAGCAGTTCTTC.

Comments on this clonotype: A read error may explain this, as a much larger clone is one base away. This sequence joins TRBV12-3 or TRBV12-4 and TRBJ2-2; the D is unclear. V lost 5 bases and J 1 base, leaving 14 bases between the germline ends. CDR3 length equals 16 residues. The CDR3 region has the DNA TGTGCCAGCAGTACCCCGATTGGGCTGAACACCGGGGAGCTGTTTTTT. Protein product: CASSTPIGLNTGELFF.

The gene calls are TRBV29-1 and TRBJ1-1; the D is unclear. Germline assignment: CDR1 SQVTM and CDR2 ANQGSEA. The ends were cut back, 5 bases at V and 3 bases at J, with 10 bases in the middle. CDR3 length equals 12 residues. CDR3 protein: CSVYTGDTEAFF. The DNA of the CDR3 is TGCAGCGTTTACACCGGGGACACTGAAGCTTTCTTT.